A single sample gave rise to the 27 T cell receptor beta chains below, sequenced in a study of cytotoxic CD8 clonotypes in ibrutinib-treated CLL. Clones were sequenced by immunoSEQ multiplex PCR, and TCRdb holds only the in-frame ones, with some missing. Of tens of thousands of clones detected, 53% appear once; the ten largest clones hold 32%. The sample here was PBMCs, taken after 12 months of ibrutinib treatment. All receptors come from a human donor with chronic lymphocytic leukemia.

The V and J genes are TRBV27 and TRBJ2-1, with D perhaps matching TRBD2 (5 bases). Trimming removed 7 bases at V and 6 bases at J, with 13 bases between. The germline gives CDR1 MNHEY, CDR2 SMNVEV (reference sequence). This CDR3 has 13 amino acids. For the CDR3, the DNA is TGTGCCAGCACCCGTGGGCTAGCCAATGAGCAGTTCTTC. Protein sequence: CASTRGLANEQFF.

This clone was seen once. The chain combines TRBV19 with TRBJ1-5, with D uncertain. The CDR3 totals 16 residues. Germline lookup yields CDR1 LNHDA and CDR2 SQIVND (reference sequence). V lost 3 bases to trimming and J lost 2 bases, with 14 bases between them. The CDR3, as DNA: TGTGCCAGTAGTATCGGCTCTCCGGTGGGCAATCAGCCCCAGCATTTT. This encodes CASSIGSPVGNQPQHF.

The V gene is TRBV2, the J gene TRBJ2-1; D is uncertain. In germline, CDR1 is SNHLY, CDR2 FYNNEI. This CDR3 comprises 13 residues. V shed 2 bases and J shed 9 bases, with 11 bases lying between them. The CDR3 DNA reads TGTGCCAGCAGTGAATGGGCGGATGGTGAGCAGTTCTTC. Its protein product is CASSEWADGEQFF.

In its sample, this clone was seen a few times. V and J are TRBV9 and TRBJ2-7; D remains ambiguous. This CDR3 comprises 13 residues. V was shortened by 2 bases and J by 2 bases, with 8 bases between the two germline ends. Looked up from germline, CDR1 is SGDLS and CDR2 is YYNGEE. CDR3 DNA: TGTGCCAGCAGCGTGGATAATCCCTACGAGCAGTACTTC. The encoded protein is CASSVDNPYEQYF.

The DNA for the CDR3 is TGTGCCAGCAGCCAAGGCACTCCAGGGAATGAGCAGTTCTTC. The encoded protein is CASSQGTPGNEQFF. The chain couples TRBV4-2 to TRBJ2-1; weak D call: TRBD1 (5 bases). Germline V gene lookup returns CDR1 LGHNA and CDR2 YNFKEQ. Trimming removed 1 base from V and 7 bases from J, with 11 bases in between. The CDR3 is 14 amino acids.

CDR3 residues: CASSASMGEQYF. DNA of the CDR3: TGTGCCAGCAGTGCTAGTATGGGAGAGCAGTACTTC. The chain is built from TRBV6-1 and TRBJ2-7; D uncertain. The germline CDR1 and CDR2 sequences are MNHNS and SASEGT. The V end lost 4 bases, the J end lost 7 bases, and 11 bases lay between the germline ends. The CDR3 extends over 12 amino acids.

This clone showed up many times. The chain employs TRBV27 and TRBJ1-5; D is unresolved. This CDR3 region has 13 residues. Deletions cut 1 base from V and 5 bases from J, with 6 bases between. Germline values: CDR1 MNHEY, CDR2 SMNVEV (reference sequence). CDR3 nucleotide sequence: TGTGCCAGCAGTTTATTTTTCCATCAGCCCCAGCATTTT. It encodes CASSLFFHQPQHF.

The genes are TRBV7-6 and TRBJ1-5; no clear D gene. Trimming shortened V by 4 bases and J by 3 bases, and 7 bases separated the two germline ends. This CDR3 has 13 residues. Germline V gives CDR1 SGHVS, CDR2 FNYEAQ. This CDR3 reads CASSSLTNQPQHF. The CDR3 nucleotides are TGTGCCAGCAGCTCTCTAACCAATCAGCCCCAGCATTTT.

The chain is built from TRBV7-9 and TRBJ2-5; D is unclear. The V gene's germline CDR1 is SEHNR and CDR2 FQNEAQ (reference sequence). Between the trimmed V and J ends, which lost 4 bases and 4 bases, there was a span of 4 bases. The CDR3 has 11 residues. CDR3 in DNA: TGTGCCAGCAGCTCTAGAGAGACCCAGTACTTC. This codes for CASSSRETQYF.

This chain joins TRBV27 and TRBJ2-7, with TRBD1 identical over 10 bases. The CDR3 extends over 14 amino acids. Germline CDR1 reads MNHEY; CDR2 reads SMNVEV (reference sequence). The junction had 5 bases not matched to a gene; V was cut back by 5 bases and J by 4 bases. The DNA for the CDR3 is TGTGCCAGCAGTATCAGACAGGGGGCGTACGAGCAGTACTTC. Its protein is CASSIRQGAYEQYF.

This clone came up a few times. The chain employs TRBV2 and TRBJ2-7; D is undetermined. The CDR3 has 14 amino acids. Trimming shortened V by 1 base and J by 5 bases, and 12 bases separated the two germline ends. Germline-derived CDR1 and CDR2 are SNHLY and FYNNEI. This CDR3 is CASSEVQISNEQYF. Here the CDR3 DNA reads TGTGCCAGCAGTGAAGTCCAAATTAGTAACGAGCAGTACTTC.

This clone turned up a few times. V is TRBV10-3 and J is TRBJ1-5; D is ambiguous. This CDR3 has 13 amino acids. Germline loops: CDR1 ENHRY, CDR2 SYGVKD. Trimming pared 10 bases from V and 2 bases from J, leaving 12 bases between. The CDR3 reads CANGKDGNQPQHF. The CDR3 DNA sequence: TGTGCCAACGGGAAGGACGGCAATCAGCCCCAGCATTTT.

The genes are TRBV7-2 and TRBJ1-5; D not resolved. CDR3 size: 12 residues. From germline, CDR1 is SGHTA and CDR2 FQGNSA. Trimming left V 6 bases short and J 10 bases short, with 13 bases between. The CDR3 protein is CASSPPLGPQHF. The CDR3 DNA reads TGTGCCAGCAGTCCCCCCCTAGGACCCCAGCATTTT.

This clone was counted between two and nine times. This chain joins TRBV7-9 and TRBJ1-4; D unclear. V lost 5 bases to trimming and J lost 2 bases, with 15 bases between them. Per germline, CDR1 SEHNR and CDR2 FQNEAQ (reference sequence). The CDR3 extends over 16 amino acids. CDR3 in amino acids: CASSPSGRGTNEKLFF. CDR3 DNA sequence: TGTGCCAGCAGCCCCAGTGGCCGAGGGACTAATGAAAAACTGTTTTTT.

This clone was seen only a few times. This chain joins TRBV5-6 and TRBJ2-7, with TRBD2 matching 7 bases. CDR3 length equals 15 residues. The germline V gene encodes CDR1 SGHDT and CDR2 YYEEEE. V lost 5 bases and J lost 0; bases outside the gene matches: 8. The CDR3 protein is CASSSLQRGSYEQYF. The CDR3 bases are TGTGCCAGCAGTTCGTTACAGCGGGGCTCCTACGAGCAGTACTTC.

This clone appeared a few times. V usage is TRBV18 and J usage is TRBJ1-5; possibly TRBD1 for D (5 bases). This CDR3 has 16 residues. Germline V gene sequence: CDR1 KGHSH, CDR2 LQKENI. V was trimmed by 2 bases and J by 6 bases, leaving 17 bases between them. CDR3 bases: TGTGCCAGCTCACCATATGATACAACCGGGGGTCAGCCCCAGCATTTT. Encoded protein: CASSPYDTTGGQPQHF.

J is TRBJ2-5 and V is TRBV7-9; D is undetermined. V lost 5 bases to trimming and J lost 4 bases, with 5 bases between them. CDR1 SEHNR and CDR2 FQNEAQ come from the germline V gene (reference sequence). This CDR3 has 11 amino acids. The CDR3 nucleotides read TGTGCCAGCAGCCCCGGAGAGACCCAGTACTTC. Protein: CASSPGETQYF.

Many counts were recorded for this clone. The chain links TRBV5-1 to TRBJ2-7, with 13 bases identical to TRBD2. This CDR3 region has 18 residues. Germline CDR1 is SGHRS and CDR2 is YFSETQ. V dropped 0 bases and J dropped 4; count of bases not matched to a gene: 10. This CDR3 is CASSLDPRTSGGFYEQYF. CDR3 in DNA: TGCGCCAGCAGCTTGGACCCCCGGACTAGCGGGGGATTTTACGAGCAGTACTTC.

The rearrangement uses TRBV27 and TRBJ1-4, with TRBD1 as a possible D gene (5 bases). The ends were cut back, 4 bases at V and 7 bases at J, with 16 bases in the middle. Germline CDR1 reads MNHEY; CDR2 reads SMNVEV (reference sequence). The CDR3 spans 15 residues. The CDR3 protein is CASSSAGKGSEKLFF. As DNA, the CDR3 is TGTGCCAGCAGTTCGGCAGGGAAGGGGAGTGAAAAACTGTTTTTT.

CDR3 in DNA: TGTGCCAGCAGCTTCCGGGCAGGGCTTAAGACTGAAGCTTTCTTT. Amino acid sequence: CASSFRAGLKTEAFF. This sequence joins TRBV5-6 and TRBJ1-1, with D perhaps matching TRBD1 (5 bases). This CDR3 region has 15 residues. Germline lookup yields CDR1 SGHDT and CDR2 YYEEEE. The V end was cut by 2 bases, the J end by 5 bases, with 16 bases between.

The rearrangement links TRBV7-8 to TRBJ1-5; D gene ambiguous. CDR1 and CDR2 from the germline V gene are SGHVS and FQNEAQ. The germline V and J ends were trimmed by 4 bases and 1 base, with 11 bases remaining between them. The CDR3 runs 15 residues. CDR3: CASSSLGGSNQPQHF. DNA for the CDR3: TGTGCCAGCAGCTCTCTGGGAGGGAGCAATCAGCCCCAGCATTTT.

This clone was counted a few times. CDR3 in amino acids: CASNNGRQPNYGYTF. CDR3 DNA sequence: TGCGCCAGCAACAATGGACGGCAACCTAACTATGGCTACACCTTC. The chain is built from TRBV5-1 and TRBJ1-2; the D is unclear. Germline V lookup: CDR1 SGHRS, CDR2 YFSETQ. Trimming removed 6 bases from V and 0 bases from J, with 15 bases in between. This CDR3 region has 15 residues.

V and J are TRBV7-9 and TRBJ2-7; TRBD1 matches 8 bases. After removal of 6 bases from V and 3 bases from J, the junction contained 4 bases not matched to a gene. The CDR3 spans 13 residues. Looked up from germline, CDR1 is SEHNR and CDR2 is FQNEAQ (reference sequence). In DNA form, the CDR3 reads TGTGCCAGCAGTTATGACAGGGGCTACGAGCAGTACTTC. This translates into CASSYDRGYEQYF.

This sequence joins TRBV4-1 and TRBJ1-5; weak D call: TRBD1 (5 bases). CDR1 is MGHRA, CDR2 YSYEKL, per germline. CDR3 length: 15 amino acids. V gave up 1 base and J gave up 0 bases, with 7 bases separating them. CDR3 residues: CASSQGQYSNQPQHF. The CDR3 region has the DNA TGCGCCAGCAGCCAAGGACAGTATAGCAATCAGCCCCAGCATTTT.

This clone was seen a few times. This sample includes further DNA sequences coding for the same CDR3. DNA of the CDR3: TGTGCCTGGAGTGTACAGGGGGGAGGAAACACCATATATTTT. Its protein is CAWSVQGGGNTIYF. This chain uses TRBV30 with TRBJ1-3, with 8 bases matching TRBD1. Per germline, CDR1 GTSNPN and CDR2 SVGIG (reference sequence). After removal of 0 bases from V and 4 bases from J, the junction contained 2 bases not matched to a gene. The CDR3 runs to 14 residues.

This chain uses TRBV20-1 with TRBJ2-7; D call uncertain. V dropped 0 bases and J dropped 5 bases, with 5 bases sitting between them. Germline CDR1 DFQATT, CDR2 SNEGSKA (reference sequence). CDR3 size: 11 residues. CDR3: CSARDWNEQYF. The DNA of the CDR3 is TGCAGTGCTAGAGATTGGAACGAGCAGTACTTC.

This clone was seen only a few times. The rearrangement joins TRBV11-3 to TRBJ1-3; D is unresolved. CDR3 size: 15 residues. Trimming cost V 5 bases and J 0 bases, with 11 bases left between them. Germline V gene lookup returns CDR1 SGHNT and CDR2 YENEEA. The CDR3 loop reads CASSPTPSSGNTIYF. CDR3 sequence (DNA): TGTGCCAGCAGCCCGACACCGAGCTCTGGAAACACCATATATTTT.